Listed below are T cell receptor beta chains from one sample, sequenced in a study of cytomegalovirus exposure and HLA in healthy donors. Sequenced by immunoSEQ multiplex PCR; TCRdb stores in-frame clones only, minus some. The repertoire includes roughly 120,000 clones, 82% of them detected once, and roughly 2.6% sits in the top ten. Sequenced: PBMCs. The receptors derive from a woman between 18 and 30 years old in good health and CMV-seronegative. Both conserved end residues are part of each CDR3. D genes are given only for firm matches. The listing skips clone size in some rows; elsewhere it reads once, few, many or a size class.

- | - | TRBJ1-1 | TRBV19 | CASSIVTAGTEAFF | TGTGCCAGTAGTATTGTAACGGCAGGAACTGAAGCTTTCTTT
- | - | TRBJ1-1 | TRBV27 | CASSTFGLMTEAFF | TGTGCCAGCTCAACCTTCGGTCTTATGACTGAAGCTTTCTTT
- | - | TRBJ1-1 | TRBV6-5 | CASSYSDSMNTEAFF | TGTGCCAGCAGTTACTCGGACAGCATGAACACTGAAGCTTTCTTT
- | - | TRBJ2-1 | TRBV5-6 | CASSSGRHAWRFF | TGTGCCAGCAGCTCGGGGAGGCATGCCTGGCGGTTCTTC
- | - | TRBJ1-1 | TRBV27 | CASSRGNTEAFF | TGTGCCAGCAGTAGGGGGAACACTGAAGCTTTCTTT
- | TRBD1 | TRBJ2-1 | TRBV4-1 | CASSQNQLGGYEQFF | TGCGCCAGCAGCCAAAACCAACTAGGGGGCTATGAGCAGTTCTTC
- | TRBD2 | TRBJ2-5 | TRBV7-9 | CASSPAGGPGETQYF | TGTGCCAGCAGCCCTGCGGGGGGGCCAGGGGAGACCCAGTACTTC
few | TRBD2 | TRBJ2-3 | TRBV4-1 | CASSQEREGPRDTQYF | TGCGCCAGCAGCCAAGAGCGGGAGGGCCCTCGAGATACGCAGTATTTT
- | TRBD2 | TRBJ2-7 | TRBV11-2 | CASSPGLAGDEQYF | TGTGCCAGCAGCCCGGGACTAGCGGGAGACGAGCAGTACTTC
- | - | TRBJ1-1 | TRBV19 | CASTPTTRRTEAFF | TGTGCCAGTACCCCCACGACGAGGAGAACTGAAGCTTTCTTT
- | TRBD1 | TRBJ1-4 | TRBV7-4 | CASSPRGRQGEKLFF | TGTGCCAGCAGCCCTAGGGGGCGACAGGGGGAAAAACTGTTTTTT
- | - | TRBJ2-7 | TRBV14 | CASSPRTYSEQYF | TGTGCCAGCAGCCCTCGGACTTATTCCGAGCAGTACTTC
- | TRBD1 | TRBJ2-7 | TRBV28 | CASREQGPSYEQYF | TGTGCCAGCAGAGAACAGGGGCCCTCCTACGAGCAGTACTTC
- | TRBD2 | TRBJ2-7 | TRBV20-1 | CSGGGGYEQYF | TGCAGTGGGGGGGGAGGCTACGAGCAGTACTTC
- | - | TRBJ2-2 | TRBV9 | CASDDGGGTGELFF | TGTGCCAGCGACGACGGGGGAGGAACCGGGGAGCTGTTTTTT
- | TRBD2 | TRBJ2-1 | TRBV2 | CASTGTKDPTKQFF | TGTGCCAGCACCGGGACTAAAGATCCCACAAAGCAGTTCTTC
- | TRBD2 | TRBJ2-3 | TRBV5-1 | CASSLFASGSTDTQYF | TGCGCCAGCAGCCTCTTCGCTAGCGGGAGTACAGATACGCAGTATTTT
- | TRBD1 | TRBJ1-5 | TRBV4-2 | CASRQTGVGQPQHF | TGTGCCAGCAGACAAACAGGGGTGGGTCAGCCCCAGCATTTT
- | TRBD2 | TRBJ2-1 | TRBV10-2 | CASSSSGGRNEQFF | TGCGCCAGCAGTTCTAGCGGGGGTCGAAATGAGCAGTTCTTC
- | - | TRBJ1-5 | TRBV2 | CASSYRVFNQPQHF | TGTGCCAGCAGCTACCGGGTTTTCAATCAGCCCCAGCATTTT
- | - | TRBJ2-6 | TRBV7-6 | CASSTRAVSGANVLTF | TGTGCCAGCAGCACTAGGGCCGTCTCTGGGGCCAACGTCCTGACTTTC
- | - | TRBJ2-1 | TRBV4-2 | CASSPRQLTYNEQFF | TGTGCCAGCAGCCCACGACAGCTTACCTACAATGAGCAGTTCTTC
- | - | TRBJ1-2 | TRBV4-2 | CASSRRTDNYGYTF | TGTGCCAGCAGCCGGAGGACAGATAACTATGGCTACACCTTC
- | - | TRBJ2-2 | TRBV5-1 | CASSTEPRSPGELFF | TGCGCCAGCAGCACCGAACCCAGGTCTCCCGGGGAGCTGTTTTTT
- | TRBD2 | TRBJ2-5 | TRBV4-3 | CASSQERGGQETQYF | TGCGCCAGCAGCCAAGAGCGGGGGGGCCAAGAGACCCAGTACTTC
- | TRBD1 | TRBJ1-3 | TRBV28 | CASRPGTGLGNTIYF | TGTGCCAGCAGACCCGGGACAGGGCTCGGAAACACCATATATTTT
- | - | TRBJ2-6 | TRBV9 | CASSAPTGSNVLTF | TGTGCCAGCAGCGCCCCGACTGGGTCCAACGTCCTGACTTTC
once | TRBD2 | TRBJ2-1 | TRBV15 | CATSRAGSGSKNEQFF | TGTGCCACCAGCAGAGCCGGGAGCGGGAGTAAAAATGAGCAGTTCTTC
- | TRBD2 | TRBJ2-5 | TRBV5-4 | CASSWSSGGPQETQHF | TGTGCCAGCAGCTGGAGTAGCGGGGGCCCCCAAGAGACCCAGCACTTC
- | - | TRBJ2-1 | TRBV5-1 | CASSLLEAYNEQFF | TGCGCCAGCAGCTTGCTGGAGGCCTACAATGAGCAGTTCTTC
- | TRBD1 | TRBJ2-5 | TRBV30 | CAWSTPDRGGVETQYF | TGTGCCTGGAGTACCCCCGACAGGGGTGGCGTGGAGACCCAGTACTTC
- | - | TRBJ2-6 | TRBV18 | CASSPDRLIGSGANVLTF | TGTGCCAGCTCACCAGACAGACTGATCGGGTCTGGGGCCAACGTCCTGACTTTC
- | - | TRBJ1-1 | TRBV5-4 | CASSVTGTPNTEAFF | TGTGCCAGCAGCGTAACCGGGACACCGAACACTGAAGCTTTCTTT
- | - | TRBJ2-7 | TRBV5-1 | CASSLERTPYEQYF | TGCGCCAGCAGCTTGGAGCGGACGCCCTACGAGCAGTACTTC
- | - | TRBJ2-1 | TRBV11-2 | CASSLAPSSYNEQFF | TGTGCCAGCAGCTTAGCCCCGAGCTCCTACAATGAGCAGTTCTTC
- | TRBD2 | TRBJ2-3 | TRBV9 | CASSARLAGASQYF | TGTGCCAGCAGCGCACGACTAGCGGGGGCTTCGCAGTATTTT
- | TRBD1 | TRBJ1-2 | TRBV6-6 | CASSKGQGINYGYTF | TGTGCCAGCAGTAAGGGACAGGGGATTAACTATGGCTACACCTTC
- | TRBD1 | TRBJ1-5 | TRBV6-1 | CASGTGGGNQPQHF | TGTGCCAGCGGGACAGGGGGCGGGAATCAGCCCCAGCATTTT
- | TRBD1 | TRBJ2-1 | TRBV10-3 | CAISDPTGGRYNEQFF | TGTGCCATCAGTGACCCGACAGGGGGCAGATACAATGAGCAGTTCTTC